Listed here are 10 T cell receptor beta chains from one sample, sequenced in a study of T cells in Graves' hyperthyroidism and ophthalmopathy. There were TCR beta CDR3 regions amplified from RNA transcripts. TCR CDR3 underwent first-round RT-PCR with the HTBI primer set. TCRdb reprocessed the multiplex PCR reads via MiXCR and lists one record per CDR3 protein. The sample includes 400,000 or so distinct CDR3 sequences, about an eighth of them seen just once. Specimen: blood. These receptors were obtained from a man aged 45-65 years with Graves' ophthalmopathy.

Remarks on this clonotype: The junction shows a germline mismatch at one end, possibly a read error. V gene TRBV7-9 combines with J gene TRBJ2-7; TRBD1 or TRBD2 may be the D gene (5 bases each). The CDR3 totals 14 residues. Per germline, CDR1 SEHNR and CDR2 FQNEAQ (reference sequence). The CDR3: CAGRSDFGGYEQYF. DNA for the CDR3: TGTGCCGGCAGGTCTGATTTTGGGGGCTACGAGCAGTACTTC.

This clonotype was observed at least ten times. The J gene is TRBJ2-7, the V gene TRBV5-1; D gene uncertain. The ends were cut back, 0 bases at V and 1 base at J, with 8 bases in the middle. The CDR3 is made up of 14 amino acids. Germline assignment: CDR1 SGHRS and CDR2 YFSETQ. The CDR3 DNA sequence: TGCGCCAGCAGCTTGGAAGCACCATCCTACGAGCAGTACTTC. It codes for CASSLEAPSYEQYF. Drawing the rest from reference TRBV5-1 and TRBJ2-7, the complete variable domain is KAGVTQTPRYLIKTRGQQVTLSCSPISGHRSVSWYQQTPGQGLQFLFEYFSETQRNKGNFPGRFSGRQFSNSRSEMNVSTLELGDSALYLCASSLEAPSYEQYFGPGTRLTVT.

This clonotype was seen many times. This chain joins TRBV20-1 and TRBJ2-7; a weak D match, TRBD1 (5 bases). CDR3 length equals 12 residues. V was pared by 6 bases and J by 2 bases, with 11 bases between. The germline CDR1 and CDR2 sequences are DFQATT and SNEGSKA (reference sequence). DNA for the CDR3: TGCAGTGCGACAGACGGACCCTACGAGCAGTACTTC. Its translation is CSATDGPYEQYF.

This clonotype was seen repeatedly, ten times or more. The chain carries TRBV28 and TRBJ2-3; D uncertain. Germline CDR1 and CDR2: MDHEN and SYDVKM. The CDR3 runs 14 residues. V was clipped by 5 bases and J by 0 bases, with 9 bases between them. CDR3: CASSERASTDTQYF. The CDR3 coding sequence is TGTGCCAGCAGTGAACGAGCCAGCACAGATACGCAGTATTTT.

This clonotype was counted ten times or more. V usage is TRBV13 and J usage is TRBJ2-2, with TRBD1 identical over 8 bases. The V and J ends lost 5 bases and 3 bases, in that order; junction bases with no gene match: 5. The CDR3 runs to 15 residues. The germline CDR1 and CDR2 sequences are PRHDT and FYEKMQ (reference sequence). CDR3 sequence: CASSPDRAYTGELFF. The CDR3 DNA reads TGTGCCAGCAGCCCGGACAGGGCTTACACCGGGGAGCTGTTTTTT.

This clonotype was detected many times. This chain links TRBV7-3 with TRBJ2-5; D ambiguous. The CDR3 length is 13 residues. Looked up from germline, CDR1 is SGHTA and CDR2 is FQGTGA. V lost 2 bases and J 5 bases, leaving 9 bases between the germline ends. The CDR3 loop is CASSLGVMETQYF. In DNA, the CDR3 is TGTGCCAGCAGCTTAGGGGTTATGGAGACCCAGTACTTC. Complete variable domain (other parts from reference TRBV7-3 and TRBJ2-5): GAGVSQTPSNKVTEKGKYVELRCDPISGHTALYWYRQSLGQGPEFLIYFQGTGAADDSGLPNDRFFAVRPEGSVSTLKIQRTERGDSAVYLCASSLGVMETQYFGPGTRLLVL.

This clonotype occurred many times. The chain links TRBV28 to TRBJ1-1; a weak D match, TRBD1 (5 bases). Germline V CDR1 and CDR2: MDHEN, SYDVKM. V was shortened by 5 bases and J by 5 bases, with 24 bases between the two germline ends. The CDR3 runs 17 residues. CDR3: CASSLPLAGLGYTEAFF. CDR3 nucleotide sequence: TGTGCCAGCAGTCTCCCTCTGGCAGGGTTGGGGTATACTGAAGCTTTCTTT.

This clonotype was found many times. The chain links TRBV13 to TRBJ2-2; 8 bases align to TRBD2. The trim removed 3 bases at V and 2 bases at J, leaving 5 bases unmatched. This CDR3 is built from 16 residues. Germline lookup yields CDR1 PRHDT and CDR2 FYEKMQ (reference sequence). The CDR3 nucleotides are TGTGCCAGCAGCTTTCGAACTAGCGGTAACACCGGGGAGCTGTTTTTT. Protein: CASSFRTSGNTGELFF.

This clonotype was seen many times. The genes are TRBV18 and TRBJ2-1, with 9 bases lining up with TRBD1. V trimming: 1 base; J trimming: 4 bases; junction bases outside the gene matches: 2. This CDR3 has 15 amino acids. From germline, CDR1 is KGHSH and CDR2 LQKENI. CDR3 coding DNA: TGTGCCAGCTCACCACTGGGGACAGGGTACAATGAGCAGTTCTTC. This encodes CASSPLGTGYNEQFF. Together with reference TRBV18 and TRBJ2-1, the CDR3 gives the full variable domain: NAGVMQNPRHLVRRRGQEARLRCSPMKGHSHVYWYRQLPEEGLKFMVYLQKENIIDESGMPKERFSAEFPKEGPSILRIQQVVRGDSAAYFCASSPLGTGYNEQFFGPGTRLTVL.

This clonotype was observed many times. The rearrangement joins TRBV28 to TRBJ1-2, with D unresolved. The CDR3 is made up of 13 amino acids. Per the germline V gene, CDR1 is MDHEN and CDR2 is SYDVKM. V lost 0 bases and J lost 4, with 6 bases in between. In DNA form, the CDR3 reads TGTGCCAGCAGTTTATGGAGCAGCTATGGCTACACCTTC. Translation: CASSLWSSYGYTF.